One and the same sample provided the 32 T cell receptor beta chains below, sequenced in a study of blood T cell repertoires in COVID-19. Sequencing was performed with immunoSEQ multiplex PCR; in TCRdb, only in-frame clones are kept and a portion is missing. The profile shows about 190,000 clones, 80% to 85% of them singletons. The sequenced sample was peripheral blood. These TCRs come from a human donor in a cohort sampled during active COVID-19.

The chain uses TRBV13 and TRBJ2-1, with TRBD2 matching over 11 bases. CDR1 and CDR2 from the germline V gene are PRHDT and FYEKMQ (reference sequence). V lost 5 bases, J lost 4 bases, and 4 bases stayed unmatched. The CDR3 has 15 amino acids. The CDR3 DNA reads TGTGCCAGCAGCCCGGGGACTAGCGGTTACAATGAGCAGTTCTTC. Its protein product is CASSPGTSGYNEQFF.

The rearrangement uses TRBV4-2 and TRBJ1-4, with D tentatively TRBD1 (5 bases). Trimming pared 3 bases from V and 8 bases from J, leaving 19 bases between. The germline CDR1 and CDR2 sequences are LGHNA and YNFKEQ. The CDR3 extends over 16 amino acids. The CDR3 DNA reads TGTGCCAGCAGCCATGAAACAGGAACTTTCATCGAAAAACTGTTTTTT. Encoded protein: CASSHETGTFIEKLFF.

The DNA of the CDR3 is TGCGCCAGCAGCTTGGCCCCGGACACCAATCAGCCCCAGCATTTT. Its translation is CASSLAPDTNQPQHF. The chain is built from TRBV5-1 and TRBJ1-5; D perhaps matches TRBD1 (5 bases). Germline V gene data show CDR1 as SGHRS and CDR2 as YFSETQ. CDR3 length: 15 amino acids. V lost 0 bases and J lost 3, with 10 bases in between.

V is TRBV9 and J is TRBJ1-1; no definite D call. The CDR3 contains 13 residues. CDR1 is SGDLS, CDR2 YYNGEE, per germline. V lost 3 bases to trimming and J lost 0 bases, with 6 bases between them. The CDR3: CASSESVNTEAFF. CDR3 nucleotide sequence: TGTGCCAGCAGCGAATCAGTGAACACTGAAGCTTTCTTT. The full variable domain, completed using reference TRBV9 and TRBJ1-1, is DSGVTQTPKHLITATGQRVTLRCSPRSGDLSVYWYQQSLDQGLQFLIQYYNGEERAKGNILERFSAQQFPDLHSELNLSSLELGDSALYFCASSESVNTEAFFGQGTRLTVV.

There are many counts of this clone. The rearrangement joins TRBV18 to TRBJ1-1, with 10 bases aligning to TRBD1. The CDR3 is 16 residues long. The germline gives CDR1 KGHSH, CDR2 LQKENI. Trimming at V came to 1 base and at J to 4 bases, leaving 6 bases not matched to a gene. Here the CDR3 reads CASSPRPGTGATEAFF. In DNA form, the CDR3 reads TGTGCCAGCTCACCACGCCCCGGGACAGGGGCCACTGAAGCTTTCTTT.

The chain recombines TRBV7-6 with TRBJ2-2, with D perhaps matching TRBD1 (5 bases). The CDR3 is 12 residues long. The V end was cut by 5 bases, the J end by 10 bases, with 11 bases between. Germline CDR1 is SGHVS and CDR2 is FNYEAQ. DNA for the CDR3: TGTGCCAGCAGCGCAGGGTCGTCGGAGCTGTTTTTT. Protein: CASSAGSSELFF.

The chain is built from TRBV4-1 and TRBJ2-3; D not certain. Trimming removed 3 bases from V and 2 bases from J, with 9 bases in between. Germline V gene sequence: CDR1 MGHRA, CDR2 YSYEKL. The CDR3 runs to 14 residues. The CDR3: CASSQILNTDTQYF. CDR3 sequence (DNA): TGCGCCAGCAGCCAGATACTAAACACAGATACGCAGTATTTT.

The chain carries TRBV5-1 and TRBJ2-1; the match to TRBD1 covers 7 bases. The CDR3 contains 15 residues. V shed 4 bases, J shed 4 bases, and the junction held 8 bases outside the gene matches. The germline gives CDR1 SGHRS, CDR2 YFSETQ. The CDR3 spells CASSMTGFEYNEQFF. CDR3 nucleotide sequence: TGCGCCAGCAGCATGACAGGGTTCGAGTACAATGAGCAGTTCTTC.

V gene TRBV5-6 combines with J gene TRBJ2-1; TRBD1 is a possible D gene (6 bases). The CDR3 is 14 amino acids. V lost 2 bases, J lost 7 bases, and 13 bases lay in between. Germline CDR1 SGHDT, CDR2 YYEEEE. CDR3 in amino acids: CASSFPGTFNEQFF. The CDR3 nucleotides are TGTGCCAGCAGCTTTCCCGGGACATTTAATGAGCAGTTCTTC.

J is TRBJ2-2 and V is TRBV18; a weak D match, TRBD1 (6 bases). The V end was cut by 1 base, the J end by 0 bases, with 9 bases between. CDR3 size: 16 residues. In germline, CDR1 is KGHSH, CDR2 LQKENI. The CDR3 reads CASSPQRTANTGELFF. The CDR3 nucleotides read TGTGCCAGCTCACCACAAAGGACAGCGAACACCGGGGAGCTGTTTTTT.

The chain recombines TRBV3-1 (or the pseudogene TRBV3-2) with TRBJ1-1; 8 nucleotides agree with TRBD1. Unmatched junction bases numbered 11, after V lost 3 bases and J lost 11 bases. The CDR3 spans 14 residues. The germline V gene has CDR1 LGHDT and CDR2 YNNKEL (reference sequence). CDR3 region: CASSQIPQGAGAFF. The CDR3 DNA sequence: TGTGCCAGCAGCCAGATACCCCAGGGGGCTGGTGCTTTCTTT.

V usage is TRBV6-5 and J usage is TRBJ1-4; possibly TRBD1 for D (5 bases). Between the trimmed V and J ends, which lost 6 bases and 3 bases, there was a span of 8 bases. This CDR3 contains 13 residues. Germline CDR1 and CDR2: MNHEY and SVGAGI. The DNA of the CDR3 is TGTGCCAGCAGCAGGGATTCTAATGAAAAACTGTTTTTT. Translating gives CASSRDSNEKLFF.

J is TRBJ2-5 and V is TRBV5-4; D ambiguous. Trimming took 0 bases from V and 3 from J, leaving 9 bases between them. This CDR3 has 14 residues. Germline-derived CDR1 and CDR2 are SGHNT and YYREEE (reference sequence). The CDR3 region is CASSLETSKETQYF. Here the CDR3 DNA reads TGTGCCAGCAGCTTGGAAACTTCTAAAGAGACCCAGTACTTC.

V usage is TRBV4-1 and J usage is TRBJ2-5; 11 positions agree with TRBD2. CDR1 is MGHRA, CDR2 YSYEKL, per germline. V gave up 1 base and J gave up 4 bases; unmatched junction bases: 11. The CDR3 is 18 amino acids. CDR3 sequence: CASSQGVSGRVFVETQYF. The CDR3 DNA follows: TGCGCCAGCAGCCAAGGGGTTAGCGGGAGGGTTTTCGTAGAGACCCAGTACTTC.

The chain combines TRBV27 with TRBJ1-6, with 7 bases that match TRBD1. V shed 6 bases, J shed 9 bases, and the junction held 8 bases outside the gene matches. The CDR3 runs 14 residues. Looked up from germline, CDR1 is MNHEY and CDR2 is SMNVEV (reference sequence). The CDR3 region has the DNA TGTGCCAGCAGCCGAGACAGGGTTATTTCACCCCTCCACTTT. It translates to CASSRDRVISPLHF.

The chain employs TRBV7-9 and TRBJ2-2; maybe TRBD2 (6 bases). The CDR3 runs to 14 residues. The germline gives CDR1 SEHNR, CDR2 FQNEAQ (reference sequence). Trimming removed 11 bases from V and 2 bases from J, with 15 bases in between. CDR3 bases: TGTGCCGTTGGGACTCCCGCTAACACCGGGGAGCTGTTTTTT. It specifies CAVGTPANTGELFF.

This rearrangement joins TRBV5-1 to TRBJ2-3, with a tentative D call TRBD1 (7 bases). Trimming cost V 5 bases and J 5 bases, with 18 bases left between them. CDR1 is SGHRS, CDR2 YFSETQ, per germline. The CDR3 length is 15 residues. The CDR3 is CASRRGQAGRDTQYF. CDR3 nucleotide sequence: TGCGCCAGCAGACGCGGACAGGCGGGGCGAGATACGCAGTATTTT. The complete variable domain, with remaining parts taken from reference TRBV5-1 and TRBJ2-3, reads KAGVTQTPRYLIKTRGQQVTLSCSPISGHRSVSWYQQTPGQGLQFLFEYFSETQRNKGNFPGRFSGRQFSNSRSEMNVSTLELGDSALYLCASRRGQAGRDTQYFGPGTRLTVL.

The V call is TRBV9, the J call TRBJ2-2, with 11 bases lining up with TRBD2. J gave up 8 bases and V 0 bases, and 6 bases lay outside the gene matches. CDR3 size: 16 residues. CDR1 SGDLS and CDR2 YYNGEE come from the germline V gene. CDR3 loop: CASSVGTSGLGGELFF. The CDR3 bases are TGTGCCAGCAGCGTAGGGACTAGCGGGCTCGGTGGGGAGCTGTTTTTT.

The V gene is TRBV19, the J gene TRBJ1-6, with D possibly being TRBD1 (6 bases). Germline CDR1 and CDR2: LNHDA and SQIVND (reference sequence). This CDR3 has 17 amino acids. V was pared by 1 base and J by 6 bases, with 16 bases between. CDR3 DNA: TGTGCCAGTAGTATAGTACCCCACAGGGCTGGTAATTCACCCCTCCACTTT. Its translation: CASSIVPHRAGNSPLHF.

This clone has more than one count but fewer than ten. This chain joins TRBV27 and TRBJ2-7; a possible D gene is TRBD1 (6 bases). V dropped 11 bases and J dropped 2 bases, with 13 bases sitting between them. Germline lookup yields CDR1 MNHEY and CDR2 SMNVEV (reference sequence). The CDR3 spans 12 residues. The DNA for the CDR3 is TGTGCCGGGGGCGCGCCCGCCTACGAGCAGTACGTC. The encoded protein is CAGGAPAYEQYV.

This clone was counted once. The chain links TRBV5-1 to TRBJ2-5, with D possibly TRBD2 on 5 matching bases. CDR1 is SGHRS and CDR2 is YFSETQ in the germline V gene. V dropped 0 bases and J dropped 3 bases, with 12 bases sitting between them. The CDR3 has 15 residues. The CDR3 loop reads CASSLGVAGKETQYF. DNA for the CDR3: TGCGCCAGCAGCTTGGGGGTCGCGGGTAAAGAGACCCAGTACTTC. The variable domain in full, with the rest retrieved from reference TRBV5-1 and TRBJ2-5, is KAGVTQTPRYLIKTRGQQVTLSCSPISGHRSVSWYQQTPGQGLQFLFEYFSETQRNKGNFPGRFSGRQFSNSRSEMNVSTLELGDSALYLCASSLGVAGKETQYFGPGTRLLVL.

The chain joins TRBV29-1 to TRBJ2-7, with a tentative D call TRBD2 (5 bases). Trimming took 5 bases from V and 4 from J, leaving 24 bases between them. Germline lookup yields CDR1 SQVTM and CDR2 ANQGSEA. The length of the CDR3 is 16 residues. The CDR3 spells CSVSSDEGVSRYEQYF. In nucleotides, the CDR3 is TGCAGCGTTTCGTCGGACGAGGGTGTCTCCCGGTACGAGCAGTACTTC.

The rearrangement uses TRBV9 and TRBJ2-3; 8 bases match TRBD2. Trimming cost V 5 bases and J 6 bases; bases outside gene matches: 8. The CDR3 contains 14 residues. Per the germline V gene, CDR1 is SGDLS and CDR2 is YYNGEE. The CDR3 nucleotides are TGTGCCAGCAGAGCCAGCGGGAGTGGGGATACGCAGTATTTT. Translation gives CASRASGSGDTQYF.

This chain uses TRBV5-1 with TRBJ2-7; 7 bases line up with TRBD2. Germline V CDR1 and CDR2: SGHRS, YFSETQ. J gave up 4 bases and V 0 bases, and 7 bases lay outside the gene matches. The CDR3 sequence is 15 residues long. Written as DNA, the CDR3 is TGCGCCAGCAGCTTGGGAGCGGGGCTCAATTACGAGCAGTACTTC. This encodes CASSLGAGLNYEQYF.

This clone was seen a few times. The chain uses TRBV2 and TRBJ1-5, with D unresolved. CDR3 length: 16 residues. The germline V gene has CDR1 SNHLY and CDR2 FYNNEI. The germline V and J ends were trimmed by 6 bases and 2 bases, with 17 bases remaining between them. The CDR3 nucleotides are TGTGCCAGCAGCGAGCGGGGATTTAGAGGCAATCAGCCCCAGCATTTT. Translation gives CASSERGFRGNQPQHF.

The chain employs TRBV15 and TRBJ1-2; D is uncertain. This CDR3 has 14 residues. CDR1 is LNHNV, CDR2 YYDKDF, per germline (reference sequence). Trimming pared 1 base from V and 8 bases from J, leaving 14 bases between. The CDR3 is CATSRGQLPSGYTF. The CDR3, as DNA: TGTGCCACCAGCAGAGGACAATTACCTTCAGGCTACACCTTC. Variable domain in full (rest from reference TRBV15 and TRBJ1-2): DAMVIQNPRYQVTQFGKPVTLSCSQTLNHNVMYWYQQKSSQAPKLLFHYYDKDFNNEADTPDNFQSRRPNTSFCFLDIRSPGLGDTAMYLCATSRGQLPSGYTFGSGTRLTVV.

V gene TRBV28 combines with J gene TRBJ2-1; TRBD2 matches 9 bases. The V gene's germline CDR1 is MDHEN and CDR2 SYDVKM. This CDR3 has 14 residues. Germline trimming cut 6 bases from V and 7 bases from J; bases unmatched to any gene: 7. CDR3 nucleotide sequence: TGTGCCAGCAGATTAGCGGGAGAAGGTAATGAGCAGTTCTTC. Its translation: CASRLAGEGNEQFF. The full variable domain, in which reference TRBV28 and TRBJ2-1 provide the parts outside the CDR3, is DVKVTQSSRYLVKRTGEKVFLECVQDMDHENMFWYRQDPGLGLRLIYFSYDVKMKEKGDIPEGYSVSREKKERFSLILESASTNQTSMYLCASRLAGEGNEQFFGPGTRLTVL.

V gene TRBV19 combines with J gene TRBJ1-1; 8 bases map to TRBD1. The CDR3 covers 16 residues. V gave up 6 bases and J gave up 1 base; unmatched junction bases: 10. Germline CDR1 is LNHDA and CDR2 is SQIVND (reference sequence). The CDR3 loop reads CASSPSWDRQNTEAFF. CDR3 DNA sequence: TGTGCCAGTAGCCCTTCATGGGACAGGCAGAACACTGAAGCTTTCTTT. The variable domain in full, completed from reference TRBV19 and TRBJ1-1, reads DGGITQSPKYLFRKEGQNVTLSCEQNLNHDAMYWYRQDPGQGLRLIYYSQIVNDFQKGDIAEGYSVSREKKESFPLTVTSAQKNPTAFYLCASSPSWDRQNTEAFFGQGTRLTVV.

The chain employs TRBV6-1 and TRBJ2-2; D gene uncertain. Trimming stripped 5 bases from V and 6 bases from J, with 10 bases between. Germline assignment: CDR1 MNHNS and CDR2 SASEGT. This CDR3 contains 13 residues. The CDR3 nucleotides read TGTGCCAGCAGTCCCCGTGAGGCCGGGGAGCTGTTTTTT. It yields the protein CASSPREAGELFF.

The V and J genes are TRBV5-6 and TRBJ1-1; a weak D match, TRBD1 (5 bases). The germline V and J ends were trimmed by 6 bases and 4 bases, with 13 bases remaining between them. The germline V gene encodes CDR1 SGHDT and CDR2 YYEEEE. There are 13 residues in the CDR3. CDR3 DNA sequence: TGTGCCAGCAAGCTTGCAGGGCGCACTGAAGCTTTCTTT. The encoded protein is CASKLAGRTEAFF.

The gene calls are TRBV5-1 and TRBJ2-5, with 7 bases lining up with TRBD2. The CDR3 contains 14 residues. V trimming: 0 bases; J trimming: 5 bases; junction bases outside the gene matches: 4. Germline CDR1 and CDR2: SGHRS and YFSETQ. CDR3 nucleotide sequence: TGCGCCAGCAGCTTGGGGCGGGAGAAGGAGACCCAGTACTTC. It yields the protein CASSLGREKETQYF.

The chain links TRBV23-1 to TRBJ1-1, with 7 bases identical to TRBD1. TRBV23-1 is annotated as an ORF whose role is uncertain. The CDR3 covers 13 residues. Losses at the gene ends were 10 bases for V and 0 bases for J; bases not matched to a gene: 5. CDR3 residues: CAIRQGMNTEAFF. The CDR3 DNA reads TGCGCCATACGACAGGGTATGAACACTGAAGCTTTCTTT.